The rows below give T cell receptor beta chains drawn from one sample of a study of T cell repertoires in ileal Crohn's disease. Repertoires were generated with immunoSEQ multiplex PCR, while TCRdb's copy carries only in-frame clones and drops some. The sample lists fewer than 6,500 clones, 75% to 80% occurring once. Sample: ileal tissue. These receptors were taken from an adult with Crohn's disease. CDR3s include the opening cysteine and the closing phenylalanine or tryptophan. The order of the fields is CDR3 protein, CDR3 DNA, D gene, clone size, V gene, J gene. D genes are given only for firm matches. Clone size is shown for a subset of rows, as once, few, many or a class of expanded clone.

cdr3_aa: CASSYSMALSEKLFF; cdr3_nt: TGTGCCAGCAGTTACTCGATGGCACTCTCCGAAAAACTGTTTTTT; d_call: .; clone_size: once; v_call: TRBV6-5; j_call: TRBJ1-4
cdr3_aa: CATSDQGSNQPQHF; cdr3_nt: TGTGCCACCAGTGACCAGGGGAGCAATCAGCCCCAGCATTTT; d_call: .; clone_size: large; v_call: TRBV15; j_call: TRBJ1-5
cdr3_aa: CATGGLTRQPQHF; cdr3_nt: TGTGCCACCGGGGGCCTAACACGTCAGCCCCAGCATTTT; d_call: .; clone_size: .; v_call: TRBV28; j_call: TRBJ1-5
cdr3_aa: CASSPGQGGVVPEAFF; cdr3_nt: TGTGCCAGCTCACCGGGACAGGGGGGAGTAGTCCCTGAAGCTTTCTTT; d_call: TRBD1; clone_size: .; v_call: TRBV18; j_call: TRBJ1-1
cdr3_aa: CAVLAPRRDEQFF; cdr3_nt: TGTGCCGTCCTAGCGCCTCGGAGGGATGAGCAGTTCTTC; d_call: .; clone_size: .; v_call: TRBV28; j_call: TRBJ2-1
cdr3_aa: CASSVTPGGLNTEAFF; cdr3_nt: TGTGCCAGCAGCGTCACGCCCGGGGGCCTGAACACTGAAGCTTTCTTT; d_call: .; clone_size: .; v_call: TRBV5-5; j_call: TRBJ1-1
cdr3_aa: CASSQDRGGSGNTIYF; cdr3_nt: TGCGCCAGCAGCCAAGATCGGGGGGGATCTGGAAACACCATATATTTT; d_call: .; clone_size: large; v_call: TRBV4-3; j_call: TRBJ1-3
cdr3_aa: CASSRRQGYEQYF; cdr3_nt: TGTGCCAGCAGCAGACGACAGGGCTACGAGCAGTACTTC; d_call: TRBD1; clone_size: .; v_call: TRBV7-2; j_call: TRBJ2-7
cdr3_aa: CASSHTTGGDEQFF; cdr3_nt: TGTGCCAGCAGCCATACGACAGGGGGGGATGAGCAGTTCTTC; d_call: TRBD1; clone_size: .; v_call: TRBV6-5; j_call: TRBJ2-1
cdr3_aa: CASSEQGIGNYGYTF; cdr3_nt: TGTGCCAGCAGTGAGCAGGGTATTGGGAACTATGGCTACACCTTC; d_call: .; clone_size: .; v_call: TRBV2; j_call: TRBJ1-2
cdr3_aa: CASSPGTVQYEQYF; cdr3_nt: TGTGCCAGCAGCCCGGGGACAGTACAATACGAGCAGTACTTC; d_call: TRBD1; clone_size: .; v_call: TRBV7-2; j_call: TRBJ2-7
cdr3_aa: CASSSGGYGYTF; cdr3_nt: TGCGCCAGCAGCTCCGGCGGTTATGGCTACACCTTC; d_call: .; clone_size: .; v_call: TRBV5-1; j_call: TRBJ1-2
cdr3_aa: CASSLAYGATTYEQYF; cdr3_nt: TGTGCCAGCAGCTTGGCCTATGGGGCTACAACCTACGAGCAGTACTTC; d_call: .; clone_size: .; v_call: TRBV5-5; j_call: TRBJ2-7
cdr3_aa: CASSYERMGSYEQYF; cdr3_nt: TGTGCCAGCAGTTATGAACGAATGGGCTCCTACGAGCAGTACTTC; d_call: .; clone_size: once; v_call: TRBV6-5; j_call: TRBJ2-7
cdr3_aa: CSVGPETRETQYF; cdr3_nt: TGCAGCGTTGGCCCAGAGACCCGAGAGACCCAGTACTTC; d_call: .; clone_size: once; v_call: TRBV29-1; j_call: TRBJ2-5
cdr3_aa: CASSERQVYGYTF; cdr3_nt: TGTGCCAGCAGTGAGCGACAGGTTTATGGCTACACCTTC; d_call: .; clone_size: .; v_call: TRBV2; j_call: TRBJ1-2
cdr3_aa: CASSRTDSVGGEQYF; cdr3_nt: TGCGCCAGCAGCAGGACGGACAGCGTGGGCGGAGAGCAGTACTTC; d_call: .; clone_size: .; v_call: TRBV5-1; j_call: TRBJ2-7
cdr3_aa: CASSGTGIDNEQFF; cdr3_nt: TGCGCCAGCAGCGGGACAGGGATCGACAATGAGCAGTTCTTC; d_call: TRBD1; clone_size: .; v_call: TRBV5-1; j_call: TRBJ2-1
cdr3_aa: CATSRSRQVREKLFF; cdr3_nt: TGTGCCACCAGCAGGTCACGACAGGTCCGTGAAAAACTGTTTTTT; d_call: .; clone_size: once; v_call: TRBV15; j_call: TRBJ1-4
cdr3_aa: CASSFRQGKGSEQFF; cdr3_nt: TGTGCCAGCAGCTTTAGACAGGGGAAAGGAAGTGAGCAGTTCTTC; d_call: TRBD1; clone_size: .; v_call: TRBV7-9; j_call: TRBJ2-1
cdr3_aa: CASSLMLHHEQYF; cdr3_nt: TGTGCCAGCAGCTTAATGCTTCACCACGAGCAGTACTTC; d_call: .; clone_size: .; v_call: TRBV5-5; j_call: TRBJ2-7
cdr3_aa: CASSPRGQGTEAFF; cdr3_nt: TGTGCCAGCTCACCTAGGGGGCAAGGAACTGAAGCTTTCTTT; d_call: TRBD1; clone_size: .; v_call: TRBV18; j_call: TRBJ1-1
cdr3_aa: CASSVAGAWEQYF; cdr3_nt: TGTGCCAGCAGCGTAGCGGGAGCCTGGGAGCAGTACTTC; d_call: TRBD2; clone_size: .; v_call: TRBV5-4; j_call: TRBJ2-7
cdr3_aa: CASSSGGRYGYTF; cdr3_nt: TGTGCCAGCAGCTCGGGTGGACGCTATGGCTACACCTTC; d_call: .; clone_size: .; v_call: TRBV7-9; j_call: TRBJ1-2
cdr3_aa: CASSSGGLAGETQYF; cdr3_nt: TGTGCCAGCAGCTCGGGGGGACTAGCCGGAGAGACCCAGTACTTC; d_call: TRBD2; clone_size: .; v_call: TRBV11-1; j_call: TRBJ2-5
cdr3_aa: CASNPTGGMNTEAFF; cdr3_nt: TGCGCCAGCAACCCTACGGGAGGGATGAACACTGAAGCTTTCTTT; d_call: .; clone_size: .; v_call: TRBV5-1; j_call: TRBJ1-1
cdr3_aa: CAGYRAANTEAFF; cdr3_nt: TGTGCCGGGTACAGGGCGGCGAACACTGAAGCTTTCTTT; d_call: .; clone_size: .; v_call: TRBV30; j_call: TRBJ1-1
cdr3_aa: CASSQRPSSYNEQFF; cdr3_nt: TGCGCCAGCAGCCAACGACCTAGCTCCTACAATGAGCAGTTCTTC; d_call: .; clone_size: .; v_call: TRBV5-1; j_call: TRBJ2-1
cdr3_aa: CASSLERGYSGNTIYF; cdr3_nt: TGTGCCAGCAGTTTAGAGCGCGGCTACTCTGGAAACACCATATATTTT; d_call: .; clone_size: .; v_call: TRBV28; j_call: TRBJ1-3
cdr3_aa: CASSPDSNYGYTF; cdr3_nt: TGTGCCAGCTCACCTGACAGTAACTATGGCTACACCTTC; d_call: .; clone_size: few; v_call: TRBV18; j_call: TRBJ1-2
cdr3_aa: CASSPDPDYGYTF; cdr3_nt: TGTGCCAGCAGCCCTGACCCCGACTATGGCTACACCTTC; d_call: .; clone_size: .; v_call: TRBV11-2; j_call: TRBJ1-2
cdr3_aa: CASSRSGQGSGYTF; cdr3_nt: TGTGCCAGCAGCCGAAGCGGACAGGGGAGTGGCTACACCTTC; d_call: TRBD1; clone_size: .; v_call: TRBV7-6; j_call: TRBJ1-2
cdr3_aa: CASSLWEGRDEQYF; cdr3_nt: TGTGCCAGCAGCTTATGGGAAGGGAGGGACGAGCAGTACTTC; d_call: TRBD2; clone_size: .; v_call: TRBV5-5; j_call: TRBJ2-7
cdr3_aa: CAWSVWDTYGYTF; cdr3_nt: TGTGCCTGGAGTGTATGGGACACCTATGGCTACACCTTC; d_call: .; clone_size: .; v_call: TRBV30; j_call: TRBJ1-2
cdr3_aa: CASSVRGGTEKLFF; cdr3_nt: TGTGCCAGCAGCGTTCGGGGTGGGACCGAAAAACTGTTTTTT; d_call: .; clone_size: .; v_call: TRBV5-4; j_call: TRBJ1-4
cdr3_aa: CASSPPVGRATEAFF; cdr3_nt: TGTGCCAGCTCACCACCGGTGGGACGGGCCACTGAAGCTTTCTTT; d_call: .; clone_size: .; v_call: TRBV18; j_call: TRBJ1-1
cdr3_aa: CASSQHFGTGRLTGELFF; cdr3_nt: TGTGCCAGCAGCCAACACTTCGGGACAGGGAGGTTGACCGGGGAGCTGTTTTTT; d_call: TRBD1; clone_size: few; v_call: TRBV14; j_call: TRBJ2-2
cdr3_aa: CANHVGSSGNTIYF; cdr3_nt: TGTGCCAATCACGTCGGCAGCTCTGGAAACACCATATATTTT; d_call: .; clone_size: few; v_call: TRBV2; j_call: TRBJ1-3
cdr3_aa: CASSPSQRNTEAFF; cdr3_nt: TGTGCCAGCTCACCATCGCAACGGAACACTGAAGCTTTCTTT; d_call: .; clone_size: .; v_call: TRBV18; j_call: TRBJ1-1
cdr3_aa: CSGTGTGGTEAFF; cdr3_nt: TGCAGCGGGACCGGGACAGGGGGCACTGAAGCTTTCTTT; d_call: TRBD1; clone_size: .; v_call: TRBV29-1; j_call: TRBJ1-1
cdr3_aa: CASSLGQGDTQYF; cdr3_nt: TGTGCCAGCAGCTTAGGACAGGGCGATACGCAGTATTTT; d_call: TRBD1; clone_size: .; v_call: TRBV11-1; j_call: TRBJ2-3
cdr3_aa: CASSSQGGTEQFF; cdr3_nt: TGTGCCAGCAGTTCCCAGGGGGGCACTGAGCAGTTCTTC; d_call: .; clone_size: .; v_call: TRBV6-6; j_call: TRBJ2-1
cdr3_aa: CASSYAGRDYTEAFF; cdr3_nt: TGTGCCAGCAGTTACGCGGGACGGGATTACACTGAAGCTTTCTTT; d_call: .; clone_size: .; v_call: TRBV6-5; j_call: TRBJ1-1
cdr3_aa: CASSEGQAFSEAFF; cdr3_nt: TGTGCCAGCAGTGAGGGACAGGCTTTCTCTGAAGCTTTCTTT; d_call: TRBD1; clone_size: few; v_call: TRBV6-1; j_call: TRBJ1-1
cdr3_aa: CASSLGSTDTQYF; cdr3_nt: TGTGCCAGCAGTTTGGGTAGCACAGATACGCAGTATTTT; d_call: .; clone_size: few; v_call: TRBV6-5; j_call: TRBJ2-3
cdr3_aa: CASSPAGGRYEQYF; cdr3_nt: TGTGCCAGCAGTCCAGCGGGAGGGCGGTACGAGCAGTACTTC; d_call: TRBD2; clone_size: .; v_call: TRBV27; j_call: TRBJ2-7
cdr3_aa: CASGLPPRDTQYF; cdr3_nt: TGTGCCAGCGGCCTACCCCCGAGAGATACGCAGTATTTT; d_call: .; clone_size: .; v_call: TRBV28; j_call: TRBJ2-3
cdr3_aa: CASSSRAGDEETQYF; cdr3_nt: TGTGCCAGCAGCTCCCGGGCAGGGGACGAAGAGACCCAGTACTTC; d_call: .; clone_size: few; v_call: TRBV11-1; j_call: TRBJ2-5
cdr3_aa: CASSLIGQGGYTF; cdr3_nt: TGTGCCAGTAGTCTCATAGGACAGGGTGGCTACACCTTC; d_call: TRBD1; clone_size: .; v_call: TRBV19; j_call: TRBJ1-2
cdr3_aa: CASSLTSGGATDTQYF; cdr3_nt: TGTGCCAGCAGCTTGACTAGCGGGGGGGCCACAGATACGCAGTATTTT; d_call: TRBD2; clone_size: .; v_call: TRBV11-1; j_call: TRBJ2-3
cdr3_aa: CASSRGQATHNEQFF; cdr3_nt: TGTGCCAGCAGTCGAGGACAGGCCACCCACAATGAGCAGTTCTTC; d_call: TRBD1; clone_size: .; v_call: TRBV6-5; j_call: TRBJ2-1
cdr3_aa: CASSWSRDRLEQYF; cdr3_nt: TGCGCCAGCAGCTGGAGCCGGGACAGACTCGAGCAGTACTTC; d_call: TRBD1; clone_size: .; v_call: TRBV5-1; j_call: TRBJ2-7
cdr3_aa: CSASGYNEQFF; cdr3_nt: TGCAGTGCTAGCGGGTACAATGAGCAGTTCTTC; d_call: .; clone_size: .; v_call: TRBV20-1; j_call: TRBJ2-1
cdr3_aa: CASSLNTDTQYF; cdr3_nt: TGTGCCAGCAGCTTGAACACAGATACGCAGTATTTT; d_call: .; clone_size: .; v_call: TRBV11-2; j_call: TRBJ2-3
cdr3_aa: CASSLTDNTEAFF; cdr3_nt: TGTGCCAGCAGCCTAACGGACAACACTGAAGCTTTCTTT; d_call: .; clone_size: once; v_call: TRBV7-9; j_call: TRBJ1-1
cdr3_aa: CASSLEASEQYF; cdr3_nt: TGTGCCAGCAGCTTGGAGGCTAGCGAGCAGTACTTC; d_call: .; clone_size: .; v_call: TRBV5-4; j_call: TRBJ2-7
cdr3_aa: CASSPSGTGGGEQYF; cdr3_nt: TGTGCCAGCTCACCCTCCGGGACAGGGGGCGGGGAGCAGTACTTC; d_call: TRBD1; clone_size: .; v_call: TRBV18; j_call: TRBJ2-7